These 3 T cell receptor beta chains came from one sample sequenced in a study of human T cells and chemical hapten exposure. TCRdb re-called the RACE reads through MiXCR, storing one row per CDR3 protein. Among 95,000 to 150,000 distinct CDR3 sequences, around 11% were seen once, and the ten largest hold approximately 2.5%. The sample's time point: patch test 3, about 24 weeks after DPC sensitization. Treatment described: therapeutic diphenylcyclopropenone sensitization with weekly scalp DPC. Specimen: whole blood, collected in connection with sensitization to the hapten diphenylcyclopropenone (DPC). The receptors were gathered from a woman in her forties or fifties with alopecia areata. Some clones in this sample may be carry-over from other donors' samples.

As to this clonotype: This may stem from a read error, because a much larger clone lies one nucleotide away. The chain carries TRBV10-3 and TRBJ1-1; D ambiguous. V dropped 0 bases and J dropped 4 bases, with 6 bases sitting between them. Per the germline V gene, CDR1 is ENHRY and CDR2 is SYGVKD. The CDR3 totals 13 residues. The chain's CDR3 is CAISESGITEAFF. In DNA, the CDR3 is TGTGCCATCAGTGAGTCGGGTATCACTGAAGCTTTCTTT.

The chain recombines TRBV29-1 with TRBJ1-4, with D maybe TRBD1 (5 bases). Germline loops: CDR1 SQVTM, CDR2 ANQGSEA. This CDR3 is 12 amino acids long. For the CDR3, the DNA is TGCGGGTGGCAGGGTTGGAATGAAAAACTGTTTTTT. The encoded protein is CGWQGWNEKLFF.

This clonotype turned up a few times. The chain combines TRBV12-3 or TRBV12-4 with TRBJ2-1, with TRBD2 as a possible D gene (5 bases). V lost 8 bases, J lost 1 base, and 15 bases lay in between. The CDR3 runs 15 residues. The CDR3 DNA reads TGTGCCAGCGGACCAACTAGTGGGTCCTACAATGAGCAGTTCTTC. It codes for CASGPTSGSYNEQFF.